These 28 T cell receptor beta chains came from one sample sequenced in a study of T cells in Graves' hyperthyroidism and ophthalmopathy. The TCR beta CDR3 regions underwent amplification using RNA transcripts as the source. HTBI primers drove first-round RT-PCR of the TCR CDR3. In TCRdb, the multiplex PCR reads were re-called with MiXCR into one record per CDR3 protein. The sample holds roughly 170,000 distinct CDR3 sequences, about 9.4% seen once. The sequenced sample consisted of blood. These receptor sequences come from a woman younger than 30 with Graves' hyperthyroidism that later progressed to Graves' ophthalmopathy.

This clonotype was recorded at least ten times. The V call is TRBV7-8, the J call TRBJ1-6, with D perhaps matching TRBD1 (5 bases). The CDR3 consists of 16 residues. In germline, CDR1 is SGHVS, CDR2 FQNEAQ. V was cut by 3 bases and J by 7 bases, with 16 bases left in between. The CDR3 region is CASSFGRGNRNSPLHF. CDR3 nucleotide sequence: TGTGCCAGCAGCTTTGGTCGGGGGAATAGGAATTCACCCCTCCACTTT.

In this sample, this clonotype turned up many times. The chain carries TRBV13 and TRBJ2-5, with 12 bases that match TRBD2. V gave up 3 bases and J gave up 5 bases; unmatched junction bases: 1. The CDR3 consists of 14 residues. Germline V gene lookup returns CDR1 PRHDT and CDR2 FYEKMQ (reference sequence). The CDR3 region is CASSFGTSGETQYF. As DNA, the CDR3 is TGTGCCAGCAGCTTCGGGACTAGCGGGGAGACCCAGTACTTC.

J is TRBJ1-5 and V is TRBV4-1; D perhaps matches TRBD1 (5 bases). Germline V gene lookup returns CDR1 MGHRA and CDR2 YSYEKL. V dropped 1 base and J dropped 9 bases, with 22 bases sitting between them. There are 17 residues in the CDR3. As DNA, the CDR3 is TGCGCCAGCAGCCAAGGCTTAGCGAGGGGCCGGGGGGGGCCCCAGCATTTT. Protein: CASSQGLARGRGGPQHF.

Remarks on this clonotype: This may be a read error, as it is one base from a much larger clone. CDR3 loop: CAISENLGLDSYNEQLF. The CDR3 DNA follows: TGTGCCATCAGTGAGAATTTGGGACTGGACTCCTACAATGAGCAGCTCTTC. The genes are TRBV10-3 and TRBJ2-1, with a tentative D call TRBD2 (6 bases). The CDR3 is 17 residues long. Germline V CDR1 and CDR2: ENHRY, SYGVKD.

This clonotype was seen more than once but under ten times. CDR3 sequence reads: CATKTEPVSYEQYF. CDR3 nucleotide sequence: TGTGCCACAAAGACCGAGCCCGTCTCCTACGAGCAGTACTTC. The chain uses TRBV5-8 and TRBJ2-7, with no clear D. CDR1 and CDR2 (germline): SGHTS, YDEGEE. The CDR3 contains 14 residues. Trimming removed 9 bases from V and 0 bases from J, with 16 bases in between. The complete variable domain, with remaining parts taken from reference TRBV5-8 and TRBJ2-7, reads EAGVTQSPTHLIKTRGQQATLRCSPISGHTSVYWYQQALGLGLQFLLWYDEGEERNRGNFPPRFSGRQFPNYSSELNVNALELEDSALYLCATKTEPVSYEQYFGPGTRLTVT.

This clonotype came up many times. The chain carries TRBV29-1 and TRBJ2-7, with 10 bases fitting TRBD2. J gave up 2 bases and V 6 bases, and 7 bases lay outside the gene matches. CDR1 and CDR2 (germline): SQVTM, ANQGSEA. This CDR3 spans 14 amino acids. CDR3 sequence: CSVVLAGVTYEQYF. CDR3 DNA: TGCAGCGTCGTTCTAGCGGGAGTGACCTACGAGCAGTACTTC.

This clonotype was detected ten times or more. The chain links TRBV15 to TRBJ1-2; perhaps TRBD1 as D (6 bases). Trimming shortened V by 11 bases and J by 4 bases, and 17 bases separated the two germline ends. Per germline, CDR1 LNHNV and CDR2 YYDKDF (reference sequence). The CDR3 is 13 residues long. CDR3 in amino acids: CASRKGGFYGYTF. As DNA, the CDR3 is TGTGCCTCACGGAAAGGGGGTTTCTATGGCTACACCTTC.

This clonotype was found many times. The J gene is TRBJ2-1, the V gene TRBV11-3, with a tentative D call TRBD1 (5 bases). V was clipped by 2 bases and J by 7 bases, with 15 bases between them. From germline, CDR1 is SGHNT and CDR2 YENEEA. The CDR3 is made up of 15 amino acids. CDR3 sequence reads: CASSLQGREGNEQFF. CDR3 nucleotides: TGTGCCAGCAGCTTACAGGGCAGGGAAGGGAATGAGCAGTTCTTC.

This clonotype has a handful of counts. At one of its ends the junction is not consistent with the germline gene, which may arise from a read error. The CDR3: CASSLSSTDYGHTF. The CDR3 region has the DNA TGTGCCAGCAGCTTATCCTCGACCGACTATGGCCACACCTTC. The V gene is TRBV7-9, the J gene TRBJ1-2; D remains unclear. The CDR3 is 14 residues long. Germline CDR1 is SEHNR and CDR2 is FQNEAQ (reference sequence).

This clonotype appeared many times. This sequence joins TRBV27 and TRBJ2-2; D remains ambiguous. The CDR3 runs 17 residues. Trimming shortened V by 10 bases and J by 1 base, and 22 bases separated the two germline ends. The germline V gene encodes CDR1 MNHEY and CDR2 SMNVEV (reference sequence). CDR3 sequence: CATSPDGSRGNTGELFF. The CDR3 nucleotides read TGTGCCACCTCTCCAGATGGTTCAAGAGGGAACACCGGGGAGCTGTTTTTT.

In its sample, this clonotype was seen many times. V is TRBV2 and J is TRBJ2-7; D remains ambiguous. The V and J ends lost 6 bases and 2 bases respectively, with 5 bases between them. This CDR3 spans 11 amino acids. Germline CDR1 reads SNHLY; CDR2 reads FYNNEI. The CDR3 loop is CASRGTYEQYF. As DNA, the CDR3 is TGTGCCAGCAGGGGAACCTACGAGCAGTACTTC.

The table lists this clonotype with many counts. J is TRBJ2-7 and V is TRBV12-3 or TRBV12-4; TRBD2 matches at 7 bases. V shed 5 bases and J 7 bases; nucleotides not matched to a gene: 5. The CDR3 covers 12 residues. CDR3 protein: CASSGGVPEQYF. The CDR3 nucleotides read TGTGCCAGCAGTGGGGGGGTGCCGGAGCAGTACTTC.

This clonotype has only a few counts. Being one base from a much bigger clone, this may be a read error. The V gene is TRBV28, the J gene TRBJ1-1, with D perhaps matching TRBD1 (5 bases). Trimming pared 2 bases from V and 10 bases from J, leaving 17 bases between. Germline V gene lookup returns CDR1 MDHEN and CDR2 SYDVKM. The CDR3 loop spans 14 amino acids. The CDR3 DNA reads TGTGCCAGCAGTTTACGGGGGGGAGGACTAGGAGCTTTCTTT. It codes for CASSLRGGGLGAFF.

The chain combines TRBV7-2 with TRBJ2-7, with TRBD1 matching 7 bases. The CDR3 totals 14 residues. Germline V gene data show CDR1 as SGHTA and CDR2 as FQGNSA. Losses at the gene ends were 5 bases for V and 4 bases for J; bases not matched to a gene: 8. CDR3 residues: CASSPPDRVYEQYF. DNA for the CDR3: TGTGCCAGCAGCCCCCCTGACAGGGTTTACGAGCAGTACTTC.

This clonotype was seen ten or more times. The chain couples TRBV11-2 to TRBJ2-6; possibly TRBD1 or TRBD2 for D (5 bases each). V lost 2 bases to trimming and J lost 0 bases, with 8 bases between them. CDR1 SGHAT and CDR2 FQNNGV come from the germline V gene. CDR3 length: 16 residues. The CDR3, as DNA: TGTGCCAGCAGCTTATGGGGGAGCTCTGGGGCCAACGTCCTGACTTTC. Translated: CASSLWGSSGANVLTF.

There are many counts of this clonotype. The chain joins TRBV12-3 or TRBV12-4 to TRBJ1-6, with D possibly TRBD1 on 5 matching bases. CDR3 length: 12 amino acids. The ends were cut back, 6 bases at V and 10 bases at J, with 10 bases in the middle. CDR3 loop: CASSLDRSPLHF. Here the CDR3 DNA reads TGTGCCAGCAGCCTAGACAGATCACCCCTCCACTTT.

The CDR3 loop reads CSARDPYSNQPQHF. CDR3 nucleotides: TGCAGTGCTAGAGATCCGTATAGCAATCAGCCCCAGCATTTT. The chain recombines TRBV20-1 with TRBJ1-5; D is ambiguous. The CDR3 spans 14 residues. V was trimmed by 0 bases and J by 0 bases, leaving 6 bases between them. Germline CDR1 reads DFQATT; CDR2 reads SNEGSKA (reference sequence).

This clonotype was counted many times. The chain employs TRBV28 and TRBJ1-1; 9 nucleotides agree with TRBD1. This CDR3 contains 16 residues. J lost 1 base, V lost 2 bases, and 5 bases had no gene match. The germline gives CDR1 MDHEN, CDR2 SYDVKM. DNA for the CDR3: TGTGCCAGCAGTTTACCTCGGACAGGGGCGAACACTGAAGCTTTCTTT. As protein: CASSLPRTGANTEAFF.

This clonotype came up many times. The chain links TRBV3-1 to TRBJ2-1; no clear D gene. Per germline, CDR1 LGHDT and CDR2 YNNKEL (reference sequence). Trimming pared 5 bases from V and 3 bases from J, leaving 11 bases between. CDR3 length: 14 residues. The CDR3 is CASSSRALYNEQFF. The CDR3 region has the DNA TGTGCCAGCAGCTCACGGGCCCTCTACAATGAGCAGTTCTTC.

Here the CDR3 DNA reads TGTGCCAGCAGCGTAGGGAGAATCAATGAGCAGTTCTTC. Its translation is CASSVGRINEQFF. The chain uses TRBV9 and TRBJ2-1; no firm D call. V was clipped by 0 bases and J by 6 bases, with 7 bases between them. The germline CDR1 and CDR2 sequences are SGDLS and YYNGEE. The CDR3 is made up of 13 amino acids.

This clonotype was counted ten times or more. DNA for the CDR3: TGTGCCACCGGCCGAGGGATAGCCAAAAACATTCAGTACTTC. Protein: CATGRGIAKNIQYF. The gene calls are TRBV19 and TRBJ2-4, with D perhaps TRBD2 (5 bases). The CDR3 spans 14 residues. Germline V lookup: CDR1 LNHDA, CDR2 SQIVND (reference sequence). Trimming removed 10 bases at V and 0 bases at J, with 13 bases between.

This clonotype came up many times. CDR3 protein: CASSLWDRGYEQYF. CDR3 nucleotides: TGTGCCAGCAGCCTCTGGGACAGGGGCTACGAGCAGTACTTC. The rearrangement joins TRBV2 to TRBJ2-7, with 10 nucleotides matching TRBD1. The length of the CDR3 is 14 residues. V shed 6 bases, J shed 3 bases, and the junction held 5 bases outside the gene matches. The germline V gene encodes CDR1 SNHLY and CDR2 FYNNEI.

There are many counts of this clonotype. The chain combines TRBV20-1 with TRBJ1-4; 7 bases align to TRBD1. The germline CDR1 and CDR2 sequences are DFQATT and SNEGSKA (reference sequence). This CDR3 region has 13 residues. The ends lost 3 bases at V and 7 bases at J; junction bases unmatched: 5. CDR3 residues: CSASRGMVEKLFF. CDR3 DNA: TGCAGTGCTAGCAGGGGGATGGTTGAAAAACTGTTTTTT.

The V gene is TRBV4-1, the J gene TRBJ1-5, with TRBD1 identical over 12 bases. The CDR3 is 16 residues long. V lost 3 bases to trimming and J lost 5 bases; unmatched junction nucleotides: 5. Germline values: CDR1 MGHRA, CDR2 YSYEKL. This CDR3 reads CASSHRDRGRDQPQHF. CDR3 in DNA: TGCGCCAGCAGCCACCGGGACAGGGGGCGTGATCAGCCCCAGCATTTT.

This clonotype was picked up many times. This chain connects TRBV6-1 to TRBJ1-4; D is unresolved. CDR1 MNHNS and CDR2 SASEGT come from the germline V gene. The CDR3 extends over 14 amino acids. V was pared by 3 bases and J by 4 bases, with 9 bases between. The CDR3 coding sequence is TGTGCCAGCAGTGAGTCCAGGATTAATGAAAAACTGTTTTTT. Protein: CASSESRINEKLFF.

This clonotype was seen a handful of times. The chain carries TRBV6-1 and TRBJ2-1, with 16 bases aligning to TRBD2. Trimming at V came to 6 bases and at J to 2 bases, leaving 22 bases not matched to a gene. Germline V gene lookup returns CDR1 MNHNS and CDR2 SASEGT. CDR3 length equals 23 residues. The CDR3 reads CASRLLLLIPGLAGGPPYNEQFF. CDR3 DNA sequence: TGTGCCAGCAGACTCCTGCTGCTTATCCCGGGACTAGCGGGAGGGCCGCCCTACAATGAGCAGTTCTTC.

This clonotype was seen ten or more times. The chain carries TRBV6-1 and TRBJ1-6, with a weak D call TRBD1 (5 bases). V gave up 8 bases and J gave up 5 bases, with 19 bases separating them. The CDR3 contains 16 residues. CDR1 and CDR2 (germline): MNHNS, SASEGT. This chain's CDR3 is CASRRFEQANNSPLHF. The CDR3 nucleotides read TGTGCCAGCCGTCGATTCGAACAGGCCAATAATTCACCCCTCCACTTT.

This clonotype has at least ten counts. The rearrangement links TRBV5-1 to TRBJ2-7; 7 bases fit TRBD1. The CDR3 is 14 residues long. Germline CDR1 is SGHRS and CDR2 is YFSETQ. The V segment lost 3 bases and the J segment 5 bases; nucleotides outside the gene matches: 8. CDR3 amino acids: CASSSQGIYDEQYF. The DNA for the CDR3 is TGCGCCAGCAGCTCACAGGGGATTTACGACGAGCAGTACTTC.